This TCR beta chain was obtained from a study of beta chain features in type 1 diabetes. The CDR3 extends over 15 amino acids. Trimming left V 3 bases short and J 4 bases short, with 15 bases between. Germline assignment: CDR1 LNHNV and CDR2 YYDKDF (reference sequence). For this clone: What it recognizes is unknown. The sample has other DNA sequences that encode this CDR3 too.

Expressed TCRB transcripts were sequenced because the isolated RNA had all been reverse transcribed beforehand. Clones were read by immunoSEQ multiplex PCR, and TCRdb kept only the in-frame ones, dropping some. This table has roughly 300,000 clones, around 15% appearing once. Study results and limitations: A pattern of fewer insertions and more deletions at VDJ junctions was seen in type 1 diabetes patients. A moderate, significant TCRB CDR3 shortening appeared in type 1 diabetes across four CD4+ subsets. In patients and controls equally, PCR might favor templates that are shorter.

Sample: central memory CD4+ T cells from blood. This receptor was taken from a man between 25 and 39 years old in good health. The chain employs TRBV15 and TRBJ1-2; a possible D gene is TRBD1 (5 bases). CDR3: CATSRGGGIGYGYTF. The CDR3 DNA sequence: TGTGCCACCAGCAGGGGGGGAGGGATCGGCTATGGCTACACCTTC.